What follows are 9 T cell receptor beta chains derived from one specimen sequenced in a study of cytomegalovirus exposure and HLA in healthy donors. Primers: 60 Vbeta forward and 13 Jbeta reverse. The method was immunoSEQ multiplex PCR; TCRdb's version includes in-frame clones alone and lacks a portion of them. The sample yields 90,000 to 150,000 clones, approximately 79% seen once. The sequencing input was PBMCs. These receptors were taken from a man aged 45 to 65 in good health and CMV-seropositive.

The chain combines TRBV19 with TRBJ1-2; D gene uncertain. This CDR3 has 12 residues. The V end was cut by 9 bases, the J end by 8 bases, with 16 bases between. Looked up from germline, CDR1 is LNHDA and CDR2 is SQIVND (reference sequence). The CDR3 coding sequence is TGTGCCAGCCTGAACTTGGGAGAAGGCTACACCTTC. This translates into CASLNLGEGYTF.

The V call is TRBV20-1, the J call TRBJ2-1, with D hard to call. Looked up from germline, CDR1 is DFQATT and CDR2 is SNEGSKA (reference sequence). This CDR3 is 11 amino acids long. V was clipped by 4 bases and J by 4 bases, with 5 bases between them. The CDR3 nucleotides are TGCAGTGCTAACGGGTACAATGAGCAGTTCTTC. Translated, it gives CSANGYNEQFF.

This sequence joins TRBV7-7 and TRBJ1-1; D remains unclear. Germline CDR1 SSHAT, CDR2 FNYEAQ (reference sequence). Trimming removed 5 bases from V and 2 bases from J, with 9 bases in between. The CDR3 loop spans 13 amino acids. The CDR3 region is CASSANRNTEAFF. CDR3 in DNA: TGTGCCAGCAGCGCGAACCGTAACACTGAAGCTTTCTTT.

The chain has TRBV2 and TRBJ1-4, with D unresolved. CDR3 length equals 13 residues. Trimming shortened V by 6 bases and J by 4 bases, and 9 bases separated the two germline ends. Germline values: CDR1 SNHLY, CDR2 FYNNEI. The CDR3 nucleotides read TGTGCCAGCAGGCCCGCGGATAATGAAAAACTGTTTTTT. It translates to CASRPADNEKLFF. The whole variable domain, filled in from reference TRBV2 and TRBJ1-4, reads EPEVTQTPSHQVTQMGQEVILRCVPISNHLYFYWYRQILGQKVEFLVSFYNNEISEKSEIFDDQFSVERPDGSNFTLKIRSTKLEDSAMYFCASRPADNEKLFFGSGTQLSVL.

The rearrangement uses TRBV4-1 and TRBJ2-1; 8 bases line up with TRBD2. The junction had 7 bases not matched to a gene; V was cut back by 2 bases and J by 7 bases. This CDR3 has 15 amino acids. Per germline, CDR1 MGHRA and CDR2 YSYEKL. CDR3 protein: CASSQRGGFVNEQFF. CDR3 coding DNA: TGCGCCAGCAGCCAACGGGGGGGATTTGTAAATGAGCAGTTCTTC.

This rearrangement joins TRBV9 to TRBJ1-2; D not resolved. The CDR3 sequence is 14 residues long. Trimming left V 3 bases short and J 4 bases short, with 13 bases between. CDR1 and CDR2 from the germline V gene are SGDLS and YYNGEE. The CDR3 spells CASSADRRIYGYTF. In DNA, the CDR3 is TGTGCCAGCAGCGCCGACCGGAGGATCTATGGCTACACCTTC.

The rearrangement links TRBV9 to TRBJ2-1; 9 bases are shared with TRBD2. The CDR3 has 15 residues. CDR1 SGDLS and CDR2 YYNGEE come from the germline V gene. V shed 3 bases and J 6 bases; nucleotides not matched to a gene: 7. CDR3 amino acids: CASSAPAGGLNEQFF. CDR3 DNA sequence: TGTGCCAGCAGCGCCCCGGCGGGGGGGCTCAATGAGCAGTTCTTC.

The chain has TRBV19 and TRBJ2-7, with a possible D match to TRBD1 (5 bases). The germline V gene encodes CDR1 LNHDA and CDR2 SQIVND (reference sequence). The V and J ends lost 6 bases and 3 bases respectively, with 12 bases between them. The CDR3 totals 13 residues. CDR3 DNA: TGTGCCAGTAGCAAGGGGTATTACTACGAGCAGTACTTC. It specifies CASSKGYYYEQYF.

The genes are TRBV7-2 and TRBJ2-1, with D perhaps matching TRBD1 (6 bases). V lost 4 bases, J lost 4 bases, and 14 bases lay in between. In germline, CDR1 is SGHTA, CDR2 FQGNSA. The CDR3 is 15 amino acids. The CDR3 here is CASSSQGQLYNEQFF. The CDR3 DNA is TGTGCCAGCAGCTCGCAGGGACAACTTTACAATGAGCAGTTCTTC.